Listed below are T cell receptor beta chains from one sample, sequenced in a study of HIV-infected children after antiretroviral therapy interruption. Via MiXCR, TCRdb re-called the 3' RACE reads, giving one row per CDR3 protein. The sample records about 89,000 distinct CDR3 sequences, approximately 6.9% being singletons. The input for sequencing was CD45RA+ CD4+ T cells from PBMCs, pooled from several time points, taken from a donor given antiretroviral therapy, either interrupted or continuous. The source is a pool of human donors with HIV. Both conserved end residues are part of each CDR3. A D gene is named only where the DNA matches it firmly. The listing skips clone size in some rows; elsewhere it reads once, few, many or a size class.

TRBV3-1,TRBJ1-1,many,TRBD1,CASSQDYSGAGGASTEAFF,TGTGCCAGCAGCCAAGATTACTCGGGGGCAGGGGGTGCGAGCACTGAAGCTTTCTTT
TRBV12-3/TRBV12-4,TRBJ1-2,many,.,CASSLDSLNGYTF,TGTGCCAGCAGTTTAGACAGTCTCAATGGCTACACCTTC
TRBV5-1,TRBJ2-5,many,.,CASSWGDIQETQYF,TGCGCCAGCAGCTGGGGGGACATCCAAGAGACCCAGTACTTC
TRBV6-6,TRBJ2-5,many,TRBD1,CASSSRTGGYGETQYF,TGTGCCAGCAGTTCCCGGACAGGGGGATATGGAGAGACCCAGTACTTC
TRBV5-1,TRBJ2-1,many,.,CASSLTWAGDYNEQFF,TGCGCCAGCAGCTTGACTTGGGCGGGCGACTACAATGAGCAGTTCTTC
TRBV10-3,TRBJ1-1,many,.,CAISESLNTEAFF,TGTGCCATCAGTGAGTCCCTGAACACTGAAGCTTTCTTT
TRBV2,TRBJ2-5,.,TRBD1,CASKTGTGGFWETQYF,TGTGCCAGCAAAACCGGGACAGGGGGTTTTTGGGAGACCCAGTACTTC
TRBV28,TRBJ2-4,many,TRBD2,CASSLGGLAGIAKNIQYF,TGTGCCAGCAGTTTAGGAGGCCTAGCGGGGATAGCCAAAAACATTCAGTACTTC
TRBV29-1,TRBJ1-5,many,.,CSVGDSNQPQHF,TGCAGCGTTGGGGATAGCAATCAGCCCCAGCATTTT
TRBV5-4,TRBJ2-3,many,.,CASSLGGSRTDTQYF,TGTGCCAGCAGCTTAGGTGGGAGCCGCACAGATACGCAGTATTTT
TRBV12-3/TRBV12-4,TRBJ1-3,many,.,CASRRPGTLGNTIYF,TGTGCCAGCAGAAGACCAGGAACTCTTGGAAACACCATATATTTT
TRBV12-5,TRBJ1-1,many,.,CASGRWAGPTEAFF,TGTGCTAGTGGTAGGTGGGCAGGGCCTACTGAAGCTTTCTTT
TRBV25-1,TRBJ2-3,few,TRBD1,CASRGTGDTQYF,TGTGCCAGCAGGGGGACAGGGGATACGCAGTATTTT
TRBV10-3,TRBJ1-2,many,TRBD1,CAISGDRGGGYTF,TGTGCCATCAGTGGGGACAGGGGAGGAGGCTACACCTTC
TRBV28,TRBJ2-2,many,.,CASSLETSFTGELFF,TGTGCCAGCAGTTTGGAAACATCCTTCACCGGGGAGCTGTTTTTT
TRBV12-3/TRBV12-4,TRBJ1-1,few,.,CASSSAWSAEAFF,TGTGCCAGCAGTTCCGCGTGGTCGGCTGAAGCTTTCTTT
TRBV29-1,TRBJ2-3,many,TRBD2,CSVYREGTADTQYF,TGCAGCGTCTACCGGGAGGGTACCGCAGATACGCAGTATTTT